The 28 T cell receptor beta chains in this list originate from one sample, sequenced in a study of OX40 agonist ivuxolimab in advanced cancers. Clones were read by immunoSEQ multiplex PCR, and TCRdb kept only the in-frame ones, dropping some. Of 70,000 or so clones in the sample, around 90% are singletons; the top ten hold roughly 7.5%. The sample here was CD4+ or CD8+ T cells sorted from blood, taken in a trial of the OX40 agonist ivuxolimab. Receptor source: an adult with an advanced solid tumor such as melanoma, head and neck, liver or kidney cancer.

The sample holds one count of this clone. This sequence joins TRBV5-1 and TRBJ2-7; D is ambiguous. Germline values: CDR1 SGHRS, CDR2 YFSETQ. The length of the CDR3 is 13 residues. Trimming removed 4 bases at V and 9 bases at J, with 17 bases between. The CDR3 reads CASSHRPPIWQYF. CDR3 DNA sequence: TGCGCCAGCAGCCATCGTCCCCCAATATGGCAGTACTTC.

J is TRBJ2-3 and V is TRBV9; 11 bases are a match to TRBD2. Germline lookup yields CDR1 SGDLS and CDR2 YYNGEE. CDR3 length: 16 residues. Germline trimming cut 0 bases from V and 3 bases from J; bases unmatched to any gene: 3. CDR3 DNA: TGTGCCAGCAGCGTAGATAGCGGGGGGGCAACAGATACGCAGTATTTT. Encoded protein: CASSVDSGGATDTQYF.

This clone has only one observation. The gene calls are TRBV5-1 and TRBJ2-7, with 8 nucleotides matching TRBD1. Germline loops: CDR1 SGHRS, CDR2 YFSETQ. Trimming cost V 5 bases and J 4 bases; bases outside gene matches: 8. This CDR3 spans 14 amino acids. This chain's CDR3 is CASRIGRGQYEQYF. The CDR3 nucleotides read TGCGCCAGCAGGATCGGCAGGGGGCAATACGAGCAGTACTTC.

The chain employs TRBV29-1 and TRBJ2-2; tentatively, D is TRBD1 (7 bases). This CDR3 comprises 15 residues. Between the trimmed V and J ends, which lost 4 bases and 0 bases, there was a span of 12 bases. The germline V gene encodes CDR1 SQVTM and CDR2 ANQGSEA. The CDR3 reads CSVADREANTGELFF. DNA for the CDR3: TGCAGCGTTGCCGACAGGGAGGCGAACACCGGGGAGCTGTTTTTT.

The rearrangement joins TRBV19 to TRBJ2-1; no reliable D call. Germline V gives CDR1 LNHDA, CDR2 SQIVND (reference sequence). This CDR3 comprises 14 residues. V lost 7 bases and J lost 6, with 16 bases in between. CDR3 bases: TGTGCCAGTACCTCCAGCAATCTCGCCAATGAGCAGTTCTTC. This codes for CASTSSNLANEQFF.

The rearrangement uses TRBV6-7 and TRBJ2-3; no reliable D call. Being an ORF, TRBV6-7 has a function that is uncertain. Trimming stripped 2 bases from V and 3 bases from J, with 6 bases between. This CDR3 is 13 amino acids long. The CDR3 DNA reads as TGTGCCAGCAGTTACCCCAAAACAGATACGCAGTATTTT. Translation: CASSYPKTDTQYF.

The rearrangement joins TRBV4-3 to TRBJ1-4; D is unresolved. V was pared by 2 bases and J by 8 bases, with 6 bases between. The CDR3 runs to 12 residues. From germline, CDR1 is LGHNA and CDR2 YSLEER. The CDR3 is CASSQPGEKLFF. Written as DNA, the CDR3 is TGCGCCAGCAGCCAACCGGGCGAAAAACTGTTTTTT.

V is TRBV7-2 and J is TRBJ2-7, with a possible D match to TRBD2 (6 bases). Germline V gene lookup returns CDR1 SGHTA and CDR2 FQGNSA. CDR3 length: 14 amino acids. Trimming took 5 bases from V and 2 from J, leaving 13 bases between them. CDR3 nucleotides: TGTGCCAGCAGCCCGGGACTTTATCCCTACGAGCAGTACTTC. Protein sequence: CASSPGLYPYEQYF. Full variable domain (remainder filled in from reference TRBV7-2 and TRBJ2-7): GAGVSQSPSNKVTEKGKDVELRCDPISGHTALYWYRQSLGQGLEFLIYFQGNSAPDKSGLPSDRFSAERTGGSVSTLTIQRTQQEDSAVYLCASSPGLYPYEQYFGPGTRLTVT.

The chain links TRBV15 to TRBJ2-3; D is possibly TRBD1 (6 bases). This CDR3 region has 20 residues. The germline V gene encodes CDR1 LNHNV and CDR2 YYDKDF (reference sequence). V dropped 0 bases and J dropped 1 base, with 23 bases sitting between them. In DNA form, the CDR3 reads TGTGCCACCAGCAGAGATTGGGCCACGAGTCAGGGGAGTGGCACAGATACGCAGTATTTT. Protein: CATSRDWATSQGSGTDTQYF.

This chain links TRBV6-6 with TRBJ2-1; D gene unclear. Trimming removed 0 bases from V and 8 bases from J, with 11 bases in between. Germline CDR1 is MNHNY and CDR2 is SVGAGI (reference sequence). The CDR3 sequence is 14 residues long. The CDR3 reads CASSYSPATDEQFF. The CDR3 nucleotides are TGTGCCAGCAGTTACTCCCCGGCTACCGATGAGCAGTTCTTC.

V is TRBV6-1 and J is TRBJ2-2; D is possibly TRBD2 (6 bases). The CDR3 is 16 amino acids. Germline V gives CDR1 MNHNS, CDR2 SASEGT. V lost 1 base, J lost 1 base, and 10 bases lay in between. The chain's CDR3 is CASSEVAEWNTGELFF. The CDR3, as DNA: TGTGCCAGCAGTGAAGTAGCGGAGTGGAACACCGGGGAGCTGTTTTTT.

The chain recombines TRBV27 with TRBJ2-7, with a possible D match to TRBD1 (6 bases). CDR1 MNHEY and CDR2 SMNVEV come from the germline V gene (reference sequence). V was pared by 0 bases and J by 3 bases, with 9 bases between. This CDR3 is 14 amino acids long. CDR3 loop: CASSLSAGDYEQYF. CDR3 coding DNA: TGTGCCAGCAGTTTATCGGCAGGGGACTACGAGCAGTACTTC.

This chain joins TRBV9 and TRBJ2-3; D unresolved. Germline lookup yields CDR1 SGDLS and CDR2 YYNGEE. The CDR3 runs to 14 residues. The V end lost 0 bases, the J end lost 2 bases, and 7 bases lay between the germline ends. CDR3 region: CASSVAAVTDTQYF. DNA for the CDR3: TGTGCCAGCAGCGTAGCGGCAGTCACAGATACGCAGTATTTT.

The genes are TRBV9 and TRBJ1-5, with a weak D call TRBD1 (6 bases). Germline V CDR1 and CDR2: SGDLS, YYNGEE. The CDR3 has 13 amino acids. Trimming took off 3 bases at V and 7 bases at J, with 11 bases between the two ends. The CDR3 DNA sequence: TGTGCCAGCAGCGCAGGGGCTACGCAGCCCCAGCATTTT. It specifies CASSAGATQPQHF.

Only one count was recorded for this clone. The chain is built from TRBV5-1 and TRBJ2-3; no clear D. The V and J ends lost 4 bases and 0 bases respectively, with 9 bases between them. Germline CDR1 reads SGHRS; CDR2 reads YFSETQ. The CDR3 extends over 14 amino acids. The chain's CDR3 is CASSTWTSTDTQYF. The CDR3 bases are TGCGCCAGCAGCACCTGGACCAGCACAGATACGCAGTATTTT.

The chain joins TRBV19 to TRBJ1-5; no definite D call. Per germline, CDR1 LNHDA and CDR2 SQIVND (reference sequence). CDR3 length equals 14 residues. The germline V and J ends were trimmed by 1 base and 4 bases, with 8 bases remaining between them. The CDR3 protein is CASSIAQYNQPQHF. Here the CDR3 DNA reads TGTGCCAGTAGTATAGCACAGTATAATCAGCCCCAGCATTTT.

This rearrangement joins TRBV21-1 to TRBJ1-5. TRBV21-1 is assigned pseudogene status. The CDR3 loop spans 19 amino acids. The CDR3 DNA sequence: TGTGCCAGCAGCAAAGAGGCAGGGAGGTGGCTAGATAGCAATCAGCCCCAGCATTTT. Translating it yields CASSKEAGRWLDSNQPQHF.

The chain recombines TRBV4-2 with TRBJ1-1; D not certain. Trimming stripped 3 bases from V and 3 bases from J, with 5 bases between. CDR3 length: 12 amino acids. Germline CDR1 reads LGHNA; CDR2 reads YNFKEQ. The CDR3 sequence is CASSHGDTEAFF. CDR3 coding DNA: TGTGCCAGCAGCCATGGGGACACTGAAGCTTTCTTT.

The genes are TRBV9 and TRBJ2-1; TRBD2 matches at 10 bases. This CDR3 spans 18 amino acids. Germline trimming cut 6 bases from V and 4 bases from J; bases unmatched to any gene: 16. Per germline, CDR1 SGDLS and CDR2 YYNGEE. This chain's CDR3 is CASTYRLAGEGRYNEQFF. The DNA of the CDR3 is TGTGCCAGCACCTACCGGCTAGCGGGGGAGGGACGGTACAATGAGCAGTTCTTC.

The rearrangement uses TRBV4-2 and TRBJ2-7; TRBD1 aligns across 9 bases. CDR1 is LGHNA, CDR2 YNFKEQ, per germline. The CDR3 runs 14 residues. J lost 6 bases, V lost 4 bases, and 7 bases had no gene match. The CDR3 loop is CASSLGQGTGEQYF. DNA of the CDR3: TGTGCCAGCAGCCTGGGACAGGGTACGGGCGAGCAGTACTTC.

V is TRBV5-1 and J is TRBJ1-1; 7 positions agree with TRBD1. The ends lost 2 bases at V and 5 bases at J; junction bases unmatched: 3. Germline V lookup: CDR1 SGHRS, CDR2 YFSETQ. The CDR3 consists of 13 residues. The CDR3 DNA follows: TGCGCCAGCAGCTTTCAGGGGGAGACTGAAGCTTTCTTT. Translating gives CASSFQGETEAFF. The full variable domain, rest sourced from reference TRBV5-1 and TRBJ1-1, is KAGVTQTPRYLIKTRGQQVTLSCSPISGHRSVSWYQQTPGQGLQFLFEYFSETQRNKGNFPGRFSGRQFSNSRSEMNVSTLELGDSALYLCASSFQGETEAFFGQGTRLTVV.

The chain links TRBV5-6 to TRBJ1-4; perhaps TRBD1 as D (5 bases). V shed 0 bases and J shed 7 bases, with 10 bases lying between them. From germline, CDR1 is SGHDT and CDR2 YYEEEE. The length of the CDR3 is 14 residues. In DNA, the CDR3 is TGTGCCAGCAGCTTGGGGGCAGGGCGTGAAAAACTGTTTTTT. Translation gives CASSLGAGREKLFF. Variable domain in full (rest from reference TRBV5-6 and TRBJ1-4): DAGVTQSPTHLIKTRGQQVTLRCSPKSGHDTVSWYQQALGQGPQFIFQYYEEEERQRGNFPDRFSGHQFPNYSSELNVNALLLGDSALYLCASSLGAGREKLFFGSGTQLSVL.

V and J are TRBV5-1 and TRBJ1-6; no clear D. CDR3 length: 12 amino acids. Trimming left V 2 bases short and J 10 bases short, with 7 bases between. CDR1 SGHRS and CDR2 YFSETQ come from the germline V gene. CDR3 coding DNA: TGCGCCAGCAGCTTCGGTTACTCACCCCTCCACTTT. Translated: CASSFGYSPLHF.

The rearrangement links TRBV30 to TRBJ1-2; TRBD1 is a possible D gene (6 bases). This CDR3 region has 11 residues. V dropped 8 bases and J dropped 8 bases, with 15 bases sitting between them. Germline loops: CDR1 GTSNPN, CDR2 SVGIG (reference sequence). The CDR3 sequence: CAHPGADGYTF. In DNA form, the CDR3 reads TGTGCCCACCCGGGGGCCGACGGCTACACCTTC.

The chain couples TRBV5-6 to TRBJ1-5; D is unclear. The CDR3 totals 14 residues. Trimming shortened V by 4 bases and J by 4 bases, and 12 bases separated the two germline ends. Germline CDR1 is SGHDT and CDR2 is YYEEEE. The CDR3 coding sequence is TGTGCCAGCAGCCAATCATCCGTTAATCAGCCCCAGCATTTT. Translating it yields CASSQSSVNQPQHF.

The V gene is TRBV7-6, the J gene TRBJ2-1, with TRBD1 matching over 9 bases. CDR3 length equals 17 residues. V dropped 1 base and J dropped 6; count of bases not matched to a gene: 10. In germline, CDR1 is SGHVS, CDR2 FNYEAQ. As DNA, the CDR3 is TGTGCCAGCAGCTTAGTGCAGGGGACAGGGTTGGGCAATGAGCAGTTCTTC. Protein product: CASSLVQGTGLGNEQFF. Using reference TRBV7-6 and TRBJ2-1 for the parts outside the CDR3, the full variable domain is GAGVSQSPRYKVTKRGQDVALRCDPISGHVSLYWYRQALGQGPEFLTYFNYEAQQDKSGLPNDRFSAERPEGSISTLTIQRTEQRDSAMYRCASSLVQGTGLGNEQFFGPGTRLTVL.

The V and J genes are TRBV13 and TRBJ2-5; 7 bases align to TRBD2. V dropped 2 bases and J dropped 2; count of bases not matched to a gene: 5. Per germline, CDR1 PRHDT and CDR2 FYEKMQ (reference sequence). This CDR3 region has 15 residues. CDR3 nucleotide sequence: TGTGCCAGCAGCTTATGGGGGGGAGGGCAAGAGACCCAGTACTTC. Translation gives CASSLWGGGQETQYF. The complete variable domain, with remaining parts taken from reference TRBV13 and TRBJ2-5, reads AAGVIQSPRHLIKEKRETATLKCYPIPRHDTVYWYQQGPGQDPQFLISFYEKMQSDKGSIPDRFSAQQFSDYHSELNMSSLELGDSALYFCASSLWGGGQETQYFGPGTRLLVL.

The chain links TRBV7-9 to TRBJ1-1; no reliable D call. The CDR3 spans 15 residues. Trimming took off 4 bases at V and 4 bases at J, with 16 bases between the two ends. CDR1 is SEHNR and CDR2 is FQNEAQ in the germline V gene (reference sequence). CDR3 coding DNA: TGTGCCAGCAGCTCCGGGCGTGGGCCCGGCACTGAAGCTTTCTTT. Its translation is CASSSGRGPGTEAFF.